The TCR beta chain under discussion was sequenced for a study of vaccination and CD4 T cells after COVID-19. With regard to this clonotype: Its antigen is still unknown.

Overall study findings and caveats: Going from approximately 21 to 38, median SARS-CoV-2-reactive clonotypes did not rise significantly.

The Oncomine TCR Beta short-read assay was what sequenced the DNA obtained from cultured CD4+ T cells. TCRdb ran MiXCR on the PCR reads and lists one entry per CDR3 protein. This table holds roughly 6,600 distinct CDR3 sequences, 45% to 60% found once. Treatment denoted: roughly 11-day PBMC culture with coronavirus spike peptide pools or control peptides (ViraFEST assay). The unexposed donor gave CD4+ T cells before the COVID-19 pandemic (2011-2018). Germline CDR1 WNHNN, CDR2 SYGVQD (reference sequence). The CDR3 has 13 amino acids. The junction had 0 bases not matched to a gene; V was cut back by 8 bases and J by 4 bases.

This clonotype was obtained from a human donor in good health. Material: CD4+ T cells from blood, cultured in vitro. The chain joins TRBV10-1 to TRBJ2-2, with 11 nucleotides matching TRBD2. The CDR3 protein is CASLAGGTGELFF. In DNA, the CDR3 is TGCGCCAGCCTAGCGGGAGGCACCGGGGAGCTGTTTTTT.